These 7 T cell receptor beta chains came from one sample sequenced in a study of lymphopenia after photon versus proton radiotherapy. The protocol was immunoSEQ multiplex PCR, while the TCRdb copy is restricted to in-frame clones and leaves out a portion. The sample carries roughly 42,000 clones, less than 90% recorded once. Sequences were derived from peripheral blood, sampled from a patient treated with photon-based radiotherapy. Receptors were obtained from a man aged 40-49 years with gastric cancer.

This clone was counted a few times. The gene calls are TRBV5-6 and TRBJ2-1; 8 nucleotides align to TRBD1. Germline CDR1 reads SGHDT; CDR2 reads YYEEEE. The CDR3 loop spans 15 amino acids. J was trimmed by 9 bases and V by 4 bases; bases with no gene match: 12. This CDR3 is CASSPGQGRAGEQFF. CDR3 nucleotides: TGTGCCAGCAGCCCCGGACAGGGCAGGGCGGGTGAGCAGTTCTTC.

The J gene is TRBJ1-2, the V gene TRBV7-9; D might be TRBD1 (6 bases). V lost 2 bases, J lost 1 base, and 23 bases lay in between. The CDR3 has 19 residues. Germline V lookup: CDR1 SEHNR, CDR2 FQNEAQ (reference sequence). The CDR3 loop reads CASSLRGRAEVRNNYGYTF. CDR3 bases: TGTGCCAGCAGCTTAAGGGGGAGGGCCGAGGTCCGGAATAACTATGGCTACACCTTC.

This clone was seen only once. The chain carries TRBV5-4 and TRBJ1-2; TRBD1 might be the D (6 bases). The V gene's germline CDR1 is SGHNT and CDR2 YYREEE (reference sequence). V lost 1 base to trimming and J lost 5 bases, with 15 bases between them. This CDR3 comprises 15 residues. CDR3 coding DNA: TGTGCCAGCAGCTTGTCCGGGGGCCCAGGGTATGGCTACACCTTC. It encodes CASSLSGGPGYGYTF.

The J gene is TRBJ1-6, the V gene TRBV10-3; D call uncertain. The germline gives CDR1 ENHRY, CDR2 SYGVKD. V was pared by 4 bases and J by 2 bases, with 9 bases between. The CDR3 length is 15 residues. Here the CDR3 DNA reads TGTGCCATCAGTGGGGGAGGGCCCTATAATTCACCCCTCCACTTT. Residues: CAISGGGPYNSPLHF.

This chain connects TRBV9 to TRBJ2-1, with 9 positions matching TRBD1. CDR3 length: 15 amino acids. V lost 2 bases and J lost 6; bases outside the gene matches: 6. The germline gives CDR1 SGDLS, CDR2 YYNGEE. Written as DNA, the CDR3 is TGTGCCAGCAGCGTTGGTGGGACAGGGCTCAATGAGCAGTTCTTC. This sequence encodes CASSVGGTGLNEQFF.

V and J are TRBV19 and TRBJ1-6, with no clear D. Trimming took off 5 bases at V and 0 bases at J, with 14 bases between the two ends. CDR1 and CDR2 (germline): LNHDA, SQIVND (reference sequence). The CDR3 consists of 17 residues. CDR3 in amino acids: CASSVTALSSYNSPLHF. CDR3 sequence (DNA): TGTGCCAGTAGTGTCACGGCACTGAGCTCCTATAATTCACCCCTCCACTTT.

V is TRBV11-1 and J is TRBJ1-2; 8 bases agree with TRBD1. With 5 bases clipped from V and 3 bases from J, the junction kept 5 bases outside the gene matches. Germline V lookup: CDR1 SGHAT, CDR2 FQDESV (reference sequence). This CDR3 region has 14 residues. The CDR3 region has the DNA TGTGCCAGCAGCACATCAGGGGGCTACTATGGCTACACCTTC. Its protein is CASSTSGGYYGYTF. The full variable domain, with the rest looked up from reference TRBV11-1 and TRBJ1-2, is EAEVAQSPRYKITEKSQAVAFWCDPISGHATLYWYRQILGQGPELLVQFQDESVVDDSQLPKDRFSAERLKGVDSTLKIQPAELGDSAMYLCASSTSGGYYGYTFGSGTRLTVV.